Listed below are T cell receptor beta chains from one sample, sequenced in a study of early T cells in non-severe SARS-CoV-2 infection. TCRdb passed the 5' RACE reads through MiXCR, listing each CDR3 protein once. The profile covers tens of thousands of distinct CDR3 sequences, with over 12% appearing a single time and roughly 4.3% taken by the ten largest. Sample: whole blood, taken at baseline. The source is an adult who was a healthcare worker with PCR-confirmed SARS-CoV-2 infection or an uninfected control (not recorded which). CDR3s leave out the opening cysteine and the closing phenylalanine or tryptophan. D genes are given only for firm matches.

D,V,CDR3
-,TRBV6-2/TRBV6-3,ASRDHEQY
-,TRBV20-1,SAPARTASYEQY
-,TRBV18,ASSPQDGYGYT
-,TRBV12-3/TRBV12-4,ASTTRTLLSSTDTQY
TRBD1,TRBV2,ASRDRGETQY
-,TRBV19,ASTTTGAHEQY
TRBD1,TRBV28,ASSTRDSRAYEQY
TRBD2,TRBV15,ATSRGQREEGTQY
-,TRBV20-1,SASIRQETDTQY
-,TRBV12-3/TRBV12-4,ASSLMVQGGEKLF
-,TRBV4-2,ASSQETGAYGYT
-,TRBV11-2,ASATAPSYEQY
-,TRBV27,ASSEGQITDTQY
-,TRBV3-1,ASSPRQGGLYQQY
-,TRBV19,ASSSARTDLYGYT
-,TRBV6-5,ASSYADHRNTIY
-,TRBV25-1,ATGRGSAFGGQY
TRBD2,TRBV20-1,SARGGQIGYEQY
-,TRBV11-2,ASSYARLVISYNEQF
TRBD2,TRBV5-1,ASGRAGGGETQY
TRBD2,TRBV12-3/TRBV12-4,ASAPLAGRGEQY
TRBD2,TRBV20-1,SASGSGGSYEQY
-,TRBV20-1,SARRSRFADNEQF
-,TRBV18,ASSPGSLRRDEQY
-,TRBV25-1,ASSDRVAQNNEQF
-,TRBV3-1,ASSPRGTDTQY
TRBD2,TRBV12-3/TRBV12-4,ASSYGLAGIPDDNEQF
-,TRBV6-2/TRBV6-3,ASSLQGSGADTQY
-,TRBV7-3,ASSLMSGANVLT
-,TRBV7-9,ASSLAGGDEKLF
-,TRBV18,ASSPGFTDTQY
-,TRBV7-2,ASSSIGHAKNIQY
TRBD1,TRBV2,ASSEHQGVSDYGYT
-,TRBV5-1,ASSLFRTMNTGELF
-,TRBV5-8,ASTTKGKWGQTQY
TRBD2,TRBV20-1,SQEAGAPNHYNEQF
-,TRBV7-8,ASSLGGINEKLF
TRBD1,TRBV7-8,ASSLPGQGAGETQY
TRBD2,TRBV12-3/TRBV12-4,ASSLVSSGNEQF
TRBD1,TRBV10-1,ASSESRGPIQGYT
-,TRBV19,ASSSRSSGNHEQY